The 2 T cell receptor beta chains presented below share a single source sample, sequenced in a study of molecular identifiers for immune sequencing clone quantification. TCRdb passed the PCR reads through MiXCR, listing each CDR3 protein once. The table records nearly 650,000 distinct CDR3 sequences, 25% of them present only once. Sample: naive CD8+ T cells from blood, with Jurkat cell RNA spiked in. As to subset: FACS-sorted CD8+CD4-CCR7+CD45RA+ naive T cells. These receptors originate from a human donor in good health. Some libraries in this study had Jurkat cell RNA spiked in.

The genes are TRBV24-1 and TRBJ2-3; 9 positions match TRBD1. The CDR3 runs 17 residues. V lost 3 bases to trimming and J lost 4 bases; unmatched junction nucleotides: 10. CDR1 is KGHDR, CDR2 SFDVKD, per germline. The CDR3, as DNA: TGTGCCACCAGTGATGGGCCCGACAGGGGGGGACCAGATACGCAGTATTTT. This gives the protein CATSDGPDRGGPDTQYF.

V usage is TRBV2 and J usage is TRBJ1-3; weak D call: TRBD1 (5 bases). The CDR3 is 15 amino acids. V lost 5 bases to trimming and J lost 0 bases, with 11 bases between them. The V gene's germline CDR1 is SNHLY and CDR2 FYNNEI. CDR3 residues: CASSLGLVSGNTIYF. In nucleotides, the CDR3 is TGTGCCAGCAGTCTGGGACTGGTCTCTGGAAACACCATATATTTT.